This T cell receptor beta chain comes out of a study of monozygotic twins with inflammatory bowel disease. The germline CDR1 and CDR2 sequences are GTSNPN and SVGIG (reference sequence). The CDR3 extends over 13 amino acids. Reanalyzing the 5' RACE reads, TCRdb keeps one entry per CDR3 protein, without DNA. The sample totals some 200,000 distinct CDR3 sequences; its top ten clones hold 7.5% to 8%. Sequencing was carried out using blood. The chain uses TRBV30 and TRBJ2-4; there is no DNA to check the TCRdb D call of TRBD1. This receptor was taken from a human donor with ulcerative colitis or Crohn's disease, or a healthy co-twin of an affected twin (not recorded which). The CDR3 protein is CAWTRGGAGIQYF.